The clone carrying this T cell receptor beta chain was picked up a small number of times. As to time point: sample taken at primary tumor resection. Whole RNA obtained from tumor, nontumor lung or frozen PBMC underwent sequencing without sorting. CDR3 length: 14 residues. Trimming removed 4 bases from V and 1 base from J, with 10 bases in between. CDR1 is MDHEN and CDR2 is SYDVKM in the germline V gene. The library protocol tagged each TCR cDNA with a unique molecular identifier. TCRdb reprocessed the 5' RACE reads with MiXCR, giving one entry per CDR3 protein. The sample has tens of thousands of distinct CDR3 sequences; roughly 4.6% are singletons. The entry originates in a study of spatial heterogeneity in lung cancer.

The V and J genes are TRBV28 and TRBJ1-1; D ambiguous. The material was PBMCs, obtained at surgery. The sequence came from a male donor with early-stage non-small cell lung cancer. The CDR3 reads CASSSPTANTEAFF. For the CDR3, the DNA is TGTGCCAGCAGTTCCCCGACCGCGAACACTGAAGCTTTCTTT.